This TCR beta chain stems from a study of CD8+ T cells in alopecia areata. It was with CD4, CD8alpha, NKG2D, NKG2ACE and other markers that pooled cutaneous lymph node cells were sorted. This clone turned up a few times. What it binds is unknown. The gene symbols are mouse symbols. The observed sequence ends 4 residues before the CDR3 terminus, with the missing tail filled in from the germline J gene. Sequencing templates came from extracted RNA that was reverse transcribed into cDNA. Clones were read by immunoSEQ multiplex PCR, and TCRdb kept only the in-frame ones, dropping some. The data show approximately 280,000 clones, with none appearing a single time. Notes on the study in general: Lesional scalp, notably in alopecia totalis/universalis, had clonality above that of normal scalp. Scalp data also include sequences from resident alphabeta T cells of normal skin. Patients shared TCRs less clearly than mice did, possibly owing to HLA.

This CDR3 is built from 12 residues. Germline CDR1 LGHNA, CDR2 YNLKQL (reference sequence). The receptor was isolated from a C3H/HeJ mouse with alopecia areata. The strain's MHC type: H2-k. The sequencing input was CD4+ T cells sorted from a lymph node. The chain carries TRBV5 and TRBJ2-5; a possible D gene is TRBD1 (6 bases). CDR3 DNA, as far as it was read: TGTGCCAGCGCGCAGGGGCGAGAC. It encodes CASAQGRD. The CDR3 as a whole reads CASAQGRDTQYF.